Included here is one T cell receptor (beta chain) sequence, with context. It lacks a known antigen. No base qualities exist here, and no much larger clone lies one base off it. The data were obtained in a study of response to subunit inactivated influenza vaccine (dated by TCRdb to the late 2010s). With regard to the full study: The study used deep quantitative T cell receptor repertoire profiling to track responses to a trivalent subunit inactivated influenza vaccine. General conclusions and limits of the study: It was suggested by the authors that each seasonal influenza vaccination may recruit only a limited number of new T cells.

V and J are trimmed by 3 bases and 7 bases, and the gene matches miss 12 bases of the junction. CDR1 ENHRY and CDR2 SYGVKD are derived from the germline V gene. The CDR3 starts with the cysteine, ends with the phenylalanine, and has 16 residues. This entry keeps only the CDR3 DNA: 48 bases, framed from base 1. Receptors were amplified or captured by RT-PCR. Sequencing used an Illumina HiSeq 2500. TCRdb itself trimmed the public reads at Q25 with fastp, ran MiXCR and retained productive beta chains. Each CDR3 protein appears once, grouped with its most common genes and DNA. The sample yields 650,000 to 800,000 distinct CDR3 sequences; 18% were counted once. The top ten hold under 13% of the sample.

This material consisted of PBMCs from blood, taken 5 to 6 days after vaccination. The sequence is built from TRBV10-3 and TRBJ2-1, with 7 bases in between that match TRBD2. The source is a man aged 45-65 years who received an inactivated influenza vaccine. Donor details come from another sample of the same person, matched by shared clones. The base sequence is TGTGCCATCAGTGAACTACGAGCGGGGCCCCAAAATGAGCAGTTCTTC. Its product reads: CAISELRAGPQNEQFF.